A selection of T cell receptor beta chains follows, all from one sample in a study of synovial regulatory T cells in juvenile arthritis. Generated by immunoSEQ multiplex PCR, the TCRdb table keeps only in-frame clones and is missing some. The table lists over 7,500 clones. The sequenced material came from Treg cells from blood. The receptor source for this set is a donor between 2 and 29 years old with juvenile idiopathic arthritis. Each CDR3 is given with its conserved first and last residue. Each record gives: clone size, V gene, J gene, CDR3 protein. Where a row states a size, it is once, few, many or the class of an expanded clone; other rows omit it.

abundance: NA
v_gene: TRBV14
j_gene: TRBJ2-1
CDR3aa: CASSRGFGQFF

abundance: NA
v_gene: TRBV19
j_gene: TRBJ2-5
CDR3aa: CASSTPARETQYF

abundance: NA
v_gene: TRBV10-3
j_gene: TRBJ1-5
CDR3aa: CAISGNRDQPQHF

abundance: NA
v_gene: TRBV4-2
j_gene: TRBJ2-7
CDR3aa: CASSQDSVYEQYF

abundance: NA
v_gene: TRBV7-6
j_gene: TRBJ2-7
CDR3aa: CASSRIAGGPYEQYF

abundance: medium-sized
v_gene: TRBV19
j_gene: TRBJ2-2
CDR3aa: CASSEGVNTGELFF

abundance: NA
v_gene: TRBV10-3
j_gene: TRBJ2-7
CDR3aa: CAISEQGLAGLSYEQYF

abundance: NA
v_gene: TRBV5-1
j_gene: TRBJ2-5
CDR3aa: CASSSTQGTRQTQYF

abundance: NA
v_gene: TRBV19
j_gene: TRBJ1-2
CDR3aa: CASSIDNVQEGYTF

abundance: NA
v_gene: TRBV18
j_gene: TRBJ1-1
CDR3aa: CASSPLQPGTTEAFF

abundance: NA
v_gene: TRBV6-4
j_gene: TRBJ1-1
CDR3aa: CASSRPTDLNTEAFF

abundance: NA
v_gene: TRBV9
j_gene: TRBJ2-7
CDR3aa: CASSVGRLAGSYEQYF

abundance: NA
v_gene: TRBV2
j_gene: TRBJ2-3
CDR3aa: CASRTGLAGGADTQYF

abundance: NA
v_gene: TRBV10-3
j_gene: TRBJ1-2
CDR3aa: CAIRLTGGYHGYTF

abundance: NA
v_gene: TRBV6-6
j_gene: TRBJ1-6
CDR3aa: CASSYSRDRSSPLHF

abundance: NA
v_gene: TRBV28
j_gene: TRBJ2-3
CDR3aa: CASRRWDRGQDTQYF

abundance: NA
v_gene: TRBV10-3
j_gene: TRBJ2-7
CDR3aa: CAISELPGRSEQYF

abundance: NA
v_gene: TRBV5-1
j_gene: TRBJ1-1
CDR3aa: CASSPRLQAMNTEAFF

abundance: NA
v_gene: TRBV5-1
j_gene: TRBJ2-1
CDR3aa: CASSWTSGGDNEQFF

abundance: NA
v_gene: TRBV4-3
j_gene: TRBJ2-3
CDR3aa: CASSQGVGLGSNTDTQYF

abundance: NA
v_gene: TRBV6-6
j_gene: TRBJ2-4
CDR3aa: CASSQRGDKNIQYF

abundance: NA
v_gene: TRBV7-9
j_gene: TRBJ2-1
CDR3aa: CANIRPSGTSGRYEQFF

abundance: NA
v_gene: TRBV19
j_gene: TRBJ1-2
CDR3aa: CASSIRGQGPYGYTF

abundance: NA
v_gene: TRBV18
j_gene: TRBJ1-2
CDR3aa: CASSPPVANYGYTF

abundance: medium-sized
v_gene: TRBV2
j_gene: TRBJ1-3
CDR3aa: CASRQTGGLRNTIYF